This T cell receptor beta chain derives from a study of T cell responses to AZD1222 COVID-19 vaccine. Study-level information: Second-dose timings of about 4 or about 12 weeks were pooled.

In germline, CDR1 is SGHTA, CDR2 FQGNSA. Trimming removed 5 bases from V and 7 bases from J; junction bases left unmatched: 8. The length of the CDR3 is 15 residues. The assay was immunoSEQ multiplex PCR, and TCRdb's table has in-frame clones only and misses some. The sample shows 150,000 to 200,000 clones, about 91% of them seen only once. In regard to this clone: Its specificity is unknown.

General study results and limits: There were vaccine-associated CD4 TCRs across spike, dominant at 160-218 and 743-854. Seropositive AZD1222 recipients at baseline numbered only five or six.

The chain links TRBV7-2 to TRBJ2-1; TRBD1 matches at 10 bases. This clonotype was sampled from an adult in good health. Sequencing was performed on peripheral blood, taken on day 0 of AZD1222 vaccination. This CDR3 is CASSQQGTGANEQFF. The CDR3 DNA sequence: TGTGCCAGCAGCCAACAGGGGACAGGGGCAAATGAGCAGTTCTTC.